The clone carrying this TCR beta chain was detected many times. MiXCR, applied by TCRdb to the RT-PCR reads, yields one record per CDR3 protein. Of about 700,000 distinct CDR3 sequences listed, about 14% are singletons. Sequencing input: memory CD4+ T cells from blood. This clonotype was sampled from a female donor in good health, serving as a healthy control.

As DNA, the CDR3 is TGTGCCAGCAGCCCCCAGACAGGGGTCGGTCCCGGGGAGCTGTTTTTT. Residues: CASSPQTGVGPGELFF. The chain uses TRBV5-6 and TRBJ2-2, with 8 bases aligning to TRBD1. Per the germline V gene, CDR1 is SGHDT and CDR2 is YYEEEE. This CDR3 is 16 amino acids long. Trimming removed 4 bases from V and 6 bases from J; junction bases left unmatched: 11.